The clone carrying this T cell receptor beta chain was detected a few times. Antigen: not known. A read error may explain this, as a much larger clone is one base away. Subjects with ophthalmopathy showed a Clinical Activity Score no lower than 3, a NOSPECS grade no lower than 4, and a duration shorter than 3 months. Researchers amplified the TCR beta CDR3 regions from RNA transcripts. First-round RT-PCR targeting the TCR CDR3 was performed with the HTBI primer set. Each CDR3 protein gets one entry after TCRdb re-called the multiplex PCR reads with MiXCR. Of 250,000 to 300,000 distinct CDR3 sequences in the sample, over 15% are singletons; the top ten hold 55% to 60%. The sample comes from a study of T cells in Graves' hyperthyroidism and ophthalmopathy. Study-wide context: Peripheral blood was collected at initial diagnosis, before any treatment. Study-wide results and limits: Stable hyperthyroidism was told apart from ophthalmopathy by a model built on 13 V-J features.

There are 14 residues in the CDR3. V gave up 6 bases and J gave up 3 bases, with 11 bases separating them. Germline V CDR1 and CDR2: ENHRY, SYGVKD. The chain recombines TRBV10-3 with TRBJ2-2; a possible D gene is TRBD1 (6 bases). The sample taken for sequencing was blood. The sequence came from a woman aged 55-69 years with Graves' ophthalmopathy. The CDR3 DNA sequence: TGTGCCATCAGCCCCCGGACAGACACCGGGGAGCTGTTTTTT. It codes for CAISPRTDTGELFF.